This TCR beta chain was recorded in a study of Graves' ophthalmopathy and Graves' hyperthyroidism. Amplification of TCR beta CDR3 regions used RNA transcripts. HTBI primers primed a first-round RT-PCR, and a second-round multiplex PCR followed. TCRdb fed the multiplex PCR reads into MiXCR, producing one record per CDR3 protein. Among about 390,000 distinct CDR3 sequences listed, just over 15% were seen once. From fresh peripheral blood, 8 to 10 ml in volume, the PBMCs were obtained. V was shortened by 1 base and J by 4 bases, with 11 bases between the two germline ends. Germline values: CDR1 SGHVS, CDR2 FNYEAQ. The CDR3 consists of 14 residues.

Sequencing was carried out using peripheral blood. The receptor comes from a woman between 18 and 29 years old with stable Graves' hyperthyroidism. The chain couples TRBV7-6 to TRBJ2-7, with unresolved D. DNA for the CDR3: TGTGCCAGCAGCTTAGGAACGGAAGTGTACGAGCAGTACTTC. Protein product: CASSLGTEVYEQYF.